This TCR beta chain was profiled in a study of T cell responses to AZD1222 COVID-19 vaccine. Whole-study findings and limits: Reportedly, close to half of spike-specific TCRs are directed against unmutated variant regions.

Sequencing was performed with immunoSEQ multiplex PCR; in TCRdb, only in-frame clones are kept and a portion is missing. Here the sample spans about 150,000 clones, roughly 90% being singletons. This CDR3 comprises 17 residues. Germline CDR1 reads LNHNV; CDR2 reads YYDKDF (reference sequence). The V gene end was trimmed by 1 base and the J gene end by 6 bases; junction bases not matched to a gene: 9. As concerns this clone: No antigen is known for it.

Specimen: peripheral blood, collected on day 0 of AZD1222 vaccination. This receptor was identified in an adult in good health. V usage is TRBV15 and J usage is TRBJ2-1; the match to TRBD1 covers 10 bases. CDR3 residues: CATSRGWGQGIGNEQFF. The CDR3 DNA follows: TGTGCCACCAGCAGAGGCTGGGGACAGGGGATTGGCAATGAGCAGTTCTTC. Filled out from reference TRBV15 and TRBJ2-1, the complete variable domain reads DAMVIQNPRYQVTQFGKPVTLSCSQTLNHNVMYWYQQKSSQAPKLLFHYYDKDFNNEADTPDNFQSRRPNTSFCFLDIRSPGLGDTAMYLCATSRGWGQGIGNEQFFGPGTRLTVL.